This T cell receptor beta chain was found in a study of shared clonotypes between healthy human individuals. In the study overall: The donor group consisted of two women and a few men, aged 18 to 49. Notes on the study in general: Of the naive CD4 clonotypes, approximately 5% were shared across several donors. Few donors limited the genetic and exposure-history diversity represented. Clonotypes shared by all four donors outscored non-shared clonotypes in generation probability.

Regarding this clone: Antigen: not known.

Data came from immunoSEQ multiplex PCR; TCRdb stores just in-frame clones and leaves some out. The data hold a few million clones, with around 90% observed a single time. The CDR3 has 13 residues. Trimming took 2 bases from V and 10 from J; bases not matched to a gene: 6. Germline loops: CDR1 KGHSH, CDR2 LQKENI. The sequenced material came from naive CD4+ T cells from PBMCs. Subset indicated: CD45RA+ positively selected. This clonotype originated in a man younger than 35 in good health. Some clones in this sample may be carry-over from other donors' samples. This chain connects TRBV18 to TRBJ1-1; 8 nucleotides match TRBD1. The CDR3 is CASSPMGDRGAFF. The CDR3 DNA follows: TGTGCCAGCTCACCAATGGGAGACAGGGGAGCTTTCTTT.